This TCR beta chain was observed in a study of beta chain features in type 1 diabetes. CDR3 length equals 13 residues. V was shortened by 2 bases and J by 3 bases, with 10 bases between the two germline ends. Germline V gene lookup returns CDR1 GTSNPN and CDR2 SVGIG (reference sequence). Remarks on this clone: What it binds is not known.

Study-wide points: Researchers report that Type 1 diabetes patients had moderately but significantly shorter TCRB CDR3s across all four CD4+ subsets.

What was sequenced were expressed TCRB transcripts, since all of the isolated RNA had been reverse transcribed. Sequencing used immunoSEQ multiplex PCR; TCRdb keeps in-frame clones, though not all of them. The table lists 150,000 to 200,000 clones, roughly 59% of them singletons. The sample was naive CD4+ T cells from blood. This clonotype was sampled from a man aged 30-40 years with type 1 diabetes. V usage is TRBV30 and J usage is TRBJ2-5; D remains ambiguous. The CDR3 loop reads CAWSKAPEETQYF. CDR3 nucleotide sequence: TGTGCCTGGAGTAAGGCCCCAGAAGAGACCCAGTACTTC.